This paragraph covers one TCR beta chain sequence. The antigen remains unidentified. Each donor gave ten milliliters of peripheral blood. Isolation yielded PBMCs, at least 7 million per sample, in every case. The CDR3 is made up of 12 amino acids. V shed 6 bases and J shed 1 base, with 10 bases lying between them. Germline CDR1 is DFQATT and CDR2 is SNEGSKA (reference sequence). The sample is drawn from a study of blood T cells in healthy people across ages. General study findings and limits: A strong correlation was seen between TCR beta diversity and naive T cell percentage. Diversity was higher, and naive CD4+ cells more numerous, in long-lived donors than in aged donors.

A second PCR, run for about 6 to 11 cycles, used a sample-barcoded 5' primer plus a J-beta primer mix. TCRdb re-analysed the 5' RACE reads in MiXCR, keeping a single row per CDR3 protein. The sample holds about 680,000 distinct CDR3 sequences, around 49% seen once. This chain joins TRBV20-1 and TRBJ2-7; possible D gene TRBD2, 5 bases. The TCR comes from a woman in her sixties in good health. Sequencing was done on a sample of blood. The CDR3 region is CSAGPGSYEQYF. The DNA of the CDR3 is TGCAGTGCCGGGCCGGGATCCTACGAGCAGTACTTC.